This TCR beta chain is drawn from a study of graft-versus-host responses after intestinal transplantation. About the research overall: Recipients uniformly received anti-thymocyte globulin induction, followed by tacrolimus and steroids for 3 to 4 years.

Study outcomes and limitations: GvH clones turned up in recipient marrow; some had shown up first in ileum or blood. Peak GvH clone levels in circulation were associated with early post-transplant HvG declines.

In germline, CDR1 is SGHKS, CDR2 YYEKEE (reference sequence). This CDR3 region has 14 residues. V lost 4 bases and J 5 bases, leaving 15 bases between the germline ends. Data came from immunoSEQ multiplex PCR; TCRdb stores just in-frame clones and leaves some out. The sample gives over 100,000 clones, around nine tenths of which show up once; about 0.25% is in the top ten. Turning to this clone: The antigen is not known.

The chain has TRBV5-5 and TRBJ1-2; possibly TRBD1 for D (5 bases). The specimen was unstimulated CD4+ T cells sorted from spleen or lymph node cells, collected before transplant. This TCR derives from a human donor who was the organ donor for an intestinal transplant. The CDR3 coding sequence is TGTGCCAGCAGCCCTGAGAGGGGAGAGTATGGCTACACCTTC. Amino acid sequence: CASSPERGEYGYTF.